This is a list of T cell receptor beta chains from one sample in a study of long-term antiretroviral therapy in people with HIV. Clones were read by immunoSEQ multiplex PCR, and TCRdb kept only the in-frame ones, dropping some. The top ten clones hold around 4.2% of a sample with tens of thousands of clones, 65% to 90% of them seen once. Specimen: unsorted PBMCs, collected just before starting antiretroviral therapy. The receptor set was obtained from a woman younger than 30 with HIV. CDR3s include the opening cysteine and the closing phenylalanine or tryptophan. The D gene is left open where the match is weak. Size is omitted from some rows. Given values are once, few, many or a class for expanded clones.

abundance | d_gene | j_gene | v_gene | CDR3aa | CDR3nt
. | . | TRBJ1-5 | TRBV28 | CASSLSTGRNQPQHF | TGTGCCAGCAGTTTATCTACGGGGCGCAATCAGCCCCAGCATTTT
. | TRBD1 | TRBJ2-7 | TRBV5-1 | CASSLGQGRYEQYF | TGCGCCAGCAGCTTGGGACAGGGGAGATACGAGCAGTACTTC
. | . | TRBJ1-2 | TRBV7-2 | CASSTRQFSYGYTF | TGTGCCAGCAGCACCCGACAGTTTTCCTATGGCTACACCTTC
. | . | TRBJ2-3 | TRBV5-4 | CASSRAGEGTDTQYF | TGTGCCAGCAGTCGGGCTGGTGAAGGCACAGATACGCAGTATTTT
. | TRBD1 | TRBJ1-2 | TRBV19 | CASAFSTGGRSYGYTF | TGTGCCAGCGCCTTCTCTACAGGGGGCAGATCCTATGGCTACACCTTC
. | . | TRBJ2-2 | TRBV14 | CASSVLTPGFGELFF | TGTGCCAGCAGCGTTCTTACACCGGGGTTCGGGGAGCTGTTTTTT
. | . | TRBJ1-4 | TRBV27 | CASSLSSRGNEKLFF | TGTGCCAGCAGTTTATCTTCCAGGGGTAATGAAAAACTGTTTTTT
. | . | TRBJ1-1 | TRBV15 | CATSRGQAKRAEAFF | TGTGCCACCAGCAGAGGACAAGCCAAGAGGGCTGAAGCTTTCTTT
. | TRBD1 | TRBJ2-5 | TRBV7-2 | CASSPGQGPETQYF | TGTGCCAGCAGCCCGGGACAGGGGCCGGAGACCCAGTACTTC
. | . | TRBJ1-1 | TRBV19 | CASSLTVLNTEAFF | TGTGCCAGTAGTCTGACAGTTTTGAACACTGAAGCTTTCTTT
. | . | TRBJ2-1 | TRBV6-5 | CASSYGMNEQFF | TGTGCCAGCAGTTACGGGATGAATGAGCAGTTCTTC
. | . | TRBJ2-7 | TRBV2 | CASSWTDYEQYF | TGTGCCAGCAGTTGGACAGATTACGAGCAGTACTTC
. | . | TRBJ2-2 | TRBV9 | CASSPPVTGELFF | TGTGCCAGCAGCCCACCAGTCACCGGGGAGCTGTTTTTT
. | . | TRBJ2-1 | TRBV4-2 | CASSQAASFGNEQFF | TGTGCCAGCAGCCAAGCGGCTAGCTTTGGCAATGAGCAGTTCTTC
. | TRBD1 | TRBJ2-7 | TRBV25-1 | CASSVHRGYEQYF | TGTGCCAGCAGTGTTCACAGGGGCTACGAGCAGTACTTC
. | . | TRBJ1-4 | TRBV14 | CASSQDTGRTNEKLFF | TGTGCCAGCAGCCAAGACACAGGGAGGACTAATGAAAAACTGTTTTTT
. | . | TRBJ1-2 | TRBV9 | CASSVGGGAYGYTF | TGTGCCAGCAGCGTAGGGGGGGGTGCCTATGGCTACACCTTC
. | . | TRBJ2-7 | TRBV12-2 | CASRLARRHLGSVDEQYF | TGTGCAAGTCGCTTAGCAAGGCGACACCTTGGGTCCGTGGACGAGCAGTACTTC
. | . | TRBJ2-7 | TRBV19 | CASAHGGDYEQYF | TGTGCCAGTGCCCATGGCGGGGACTACGAGCAGTACTTC
. | TRBD1 | TRBJ1-3 | TRBV9 | CASSDRGGVNTIYF | TGTGCCAGCAGCGACAGGGGGGGCGTGAACACCATATATTTT
. | . | TRBJ2-7 | TRBV27 | CASSLSAGELDYEQYF | TGTGCCAGCAGTTTATCAGCAGGGGAGTTAGACTACGAGCAGTACTTC
. | . | TRBJ2-5 | TRBV4-1 | CASSHQLQETQYF | TGCGCCAGCAGCCACCAGTTACAAGAGACCCAGTACTTC
. | . | TRBJ2-5 | TRBV5-4 | CASSLPGPQETQYF | TGTGCCAGCAGCTTACCGGGGCCCCAAGAGACCCAGTACTTC
. | TRBD2 | TRBJ2-1 | TRBV5-1 | CASSNRGLAGGPDEQFF | TGCGCCAGCAGCAACCGGGGACTAGCGGGAGGGCCCGATGAGCAGTTCTTC
. | . | TRBJ2-5 | TRBV18 | CASSRDRGETQYF | TGTGCCAGCTCGCGGGACCGAGGGGAGACCCAGTACTTC
once | TRBD1 | TRBJ1-5 | TRBV5-8 | CASSKTGINQPQHF | TGTGCCAGCAGCAAGACAGGGATCAATCAGCCCCAGCATTTT
medium-sized | TRBD2 | TRBJ2-1 | TRBV9 | CASSVEGGPGNEQFF | TGTGCCAGCAGCGTTGAGGGAGGGCCGGGCAATGAGCAGTTCTTC
. | TRBD1 | TRBJ2-3 | TRBV19 | CASTDGQGKADTQYF | TGTGCCAGTACCGACGGACAGGGGAAGGCAGATACGCAGTATTTT
. | TRBD1 | TRBJ2-2 | TRBV10-3 | CAISRDSRTGELFF | TGTGCCATCAGCCGGGACAGCCGCACCGGGGAGCTGTTTTTT
few | TRBD2 | TRBJ2-7 | TRBV18 | CASSPILAGRYEQYF | TGTGCCAGCTCACCAATACTAGCGGGGCGCTACGAGCAGTACTTC
. | TRBD1 | TRBJ2-1 | TRBV28 | CASSITGGAYNEQFF | TGTGCCAGCAGTATCACAGGGGGCGCCTACAATGAGCAGTTCTTC
. | . | TRBJ2-6 | TRBV5-6 | CASSLYGANVLTF | TGTGCCAGCAGCTTGTACGGGGCCAACGTCCTGACTTTC
. | TRBD1 | TRBJ2-7 | TRBV7-8 | CASSLAPGQGKREQYF | TGTGCCAGCAGCTTAGCCCCGGGACAGGGGAAGAGGGAGCAGTACTTC
once | . | TRBJ1-4 | TRBV27 | CASSLVAGRHNEKLFF | TGTGCCAGCAGTTTGGTGGCGGGCAGGCATAATGAAAAACTGTTTTTT
few | . | TRBJ1-2 | TRBV5-4 | CASSKTGLGGYTF | TGTGCCAGCAGTAAAACAGGGTTGGGCGGCTACACCTTC
. | . | TRBJ2-5 | TRBV6-5 | CASSNDQDFGETQYF | TGTGCCAGCAGCAACGATCAGGATTTCGGAGAGACCCAGTACTTC
once | TRBD1 | TRBJ1-4 | TRBV7-3 | CASSLKEGAATNEKLFF | TGTGCCAGCAGCTTAAAGGAGGGGGCCGCAACTAATGAAAAACTGTTTTTT
. | TRBD1 | TRBJ1-1 | TRBV28 | CASSLGGQVNTEAFF | TGTGCCAGCAGTTTAGGGGGACAGGTGAACACTGAAGCTTTCTTT
. | . | TRBJ2-3 | TRBV28 | CASSLGSSTDTQYF | TGTGCCAGCAGTCTAGGATCGAGCACAGATACGCAGTATTTT
. | TRBD1 | TRBJ2-7 | TRBV10-3 | CAISGQGAGEQYF | TGTGCCATCAGTGGACAGGGGGCGGGGGAGCAGTACTTC
few | TRBD2 | TRBJ2-3 | TRBV7-9 | CASSPPRTSGADTQYF | TGTGCCAGCAGCCCGCCTCGGACTAGTGGCGCAGATACGCAGTATTTT
. | . | TRBJ2-7 | TRBV5-1 | CASSALDGSEQYF | TGCGCCAGCAGCGCCCTTGACGGCTCCGAGCAGTACTTC
. | . | TRBJ2-5 | TRBV6-5 | CASSYLETQYF | TGTGCCAGCAGTTACCTAGAGACCCAGTACTTC
. | . | TRBJ2-5 | TRBV25-1 | CASSEWSGRGGQETQYF | TGTGCCAGCAGTGAATGGTCTGGTAGGGGTGGGCAAGAGACCCAGTACTTC
. | . | TRBJ1-2 | TRBV10-1 | CASELLGGAKGYTF | TGCGCCAGCGAACTTTTGGGGGGGGCAAAAGGCTACACCTTC
. | . | TRBJ2-6 | TRBV4-3 | CASSQDSPPGAGANVLTF | TGCGCCAGCAGCCAAGATAGCCCGCCGGGGGCTGGGGCCAACGTCCTGACTTTC
. | . | TRBJ1-2 | TRBV10-3 | CAITGAGGYTF | TGTGCCATCACGGGGGCGGGTGGCTACACCTTC
few | . | TRBJ2-1 | TRBV27 | CASSGTSYNEQFF | TGTGCCAGCAGCGGGACCTCCTACAATGAGCAGTTCTTC
. | . | TRBJ2-7 | TRBV10-2 | CASRGYEQYF | TGCGCCAGCAGGGGCTACGAGCAGTACTTC
. | . | TRBJ2-5 | TRBV27 | CASSLPSETQYF | TGTGCCAGCAGTCTCCCCTCCGAGACCCAGTACTTC
. | . | TRBJ1-1 | TRBV27 | CASAGATEAFF | TGTGCCAGCGCGGGGGCAACTGAAGCTTTCTTT
. | TRBD2 | TRBJ2-7 | TRBV27 | CASSLSQREAYEQYF | TGTGCCAGCAGTTTATCGCAGCGGGAGGCTTACGAGCAGTACTTC
. | TRBD1 | TRBJ2-7 | TRBV19 | CASSRDSSYEQYF | TGTGCCAGTAGCAGGGACAGCTCCTACGAGCAGTACTTC
. | . | TRBJ2-7 | TRBV9 | CASSPFLGSSYEQYF | TGTGCCAGCAGCCCCTTTCTGGGGAGCTCCTACGAGCAGTACTTC
once | . | TRBJ1-1 | TRBV15 | CATSGREGKEAFF | TGTGCCACCAGCGGAAGGGAGGGGAAAGAAGCTTTCTTT
. | TRBD2 | TRBJ2-7 | TRBV2 | CASKFQLAESYEQYF | TGTGCCAGCAAATTCCAGCTAGCGGAATCCTACGAGCAGTACTTC
once | . | TRBJ2-7 | TRBV5-4 | CASSFKFLSEQYF | TGTGCCAGCAGCTTTAAGTTCCTTTCCGAGCAGTACTTC